The 26 T cell receptor beta chains below were found in one sample sequenced in a study of early stage breast cancer tumors. Libraries were prepared by immunoSEQ multiplex PCR; TCRdb keeps only in-frame clonotypes and omits some of them. In the table there are 8,000 to 9,500 clones, approximately 77% of which are singletons. Sequencing was done on a sample of normal breast tissue next to the tumor. The receptors originated from a person aged 55 to 69 with breast cancer.

The V call is TRBV30, the J call TRBJ1-6; no definite D call. The CDR3 runs 13 residues. The germline CDR1 and CDR2 sequences are GTSNPN and SVGIG (reference sequence). The V gene lost 0 bases and the J gene lost 7 bases, with 7 bases spanning the gap. CDR3: CAWSVDPNSPLHF. The CDR3 bases are TGTGCCTGGAGTGTAGACCCAAATTCACCCCTCCACTTT.

CDR3 in DNA: TGTGCCAGCAGCCAAGAAGTCGGCACCGGGAACACTGAAGCTTTCTTT. It encodes CASSQEVGTGNTEAFF. V usage is TRBV4-2 and J usage is TRBJ1-1; D is uncertain. Trimming took off 0 bases at V and 1 base at J, with 12 bases between the two ends. This CDR3 contains 16 residues. Germline CDR1 is LGHNA and CDR2 is YNFKEQ.

The J gene is TRBJ2-3, the V gene TRBV27; no definite D call. V lost 2 bases, J lost 2 bases, and 5 bases lay in between. Germline CDR1 and CDR2: MNHEY and SMNVEV (reference sequence). CDR3 size: 13 residues. The CDR3 coding sequence is TGTGCCAGCAGTTTACCCTACACAGATACGCAGTATTTT. It translates to CASSLPYTDTQYF.

The chain combines TRBV27 with TRBJ1-1; a possible D gene is TRBD1 (6 bases). This CDR3 has 14 amino acids. V shed 5 bases and J shed 2 bases, with 12 bases lying between them. Germline CDR1 and CDR2: MNHEY and SMNVEV (reference sequence). The CDR3 sequence: CASSRRGGNTEAFF. The CDR3 bases are TGTGCCAGCAGTCGGAGGGGGGGCAACACTGAAGCTTTCTTT.

The chain recombines TRBV18 with TRBJ2-7, with D maybe TRBD2 (6 bases). Looked up from germline, CDR1 is KGHSH and CDR2 is LQKENI. The CDR3 is 14 amino acids. The ends were cut back, 10 bases at V and 3 bases at J, with 19 bases in the middle. The CDR3, as DNA: TGTGCCACCAACCAGGCGGGGAGAGGCTACGAGCAGTACTTC. It is translated as CATNQAGRGYEQYF.

The genes are TRBV5-4 and TRBJ2-3; unclear D gene. The CDR3 runs to 11 residues. Germline loops: CDR1 SGHNT, CDR2 YYREEE (reference sequence). Trimming shortened V by 1 base and J by 7 bases, and 4 bases separated the two germline ends. The CDR3 here is CASSLMNTQYF. For the CDR3, the DNA is TGTGCCAGCAGCTTGATGAATACGCAGTATTTT.

The V call is TRBV5-6, the J call TRBJ2-6; 7 bases agree with TRBD1. V dropped 4 bases and J dropped 2; count of bases not matched to a gene: 15. The CDR3 covers 19 residues. Germline V lookup: CDR1 SGHDT, CDR2 YYEEEE. CDR3 sequence (DNA): TGTGCCAGCAGCCCCCAGGGCCCCGCGACAGGGACTGGGGCCAACGTCCTGACTTTC. It translates to CASSPQGPATGTGANVLTF. Using reference TRBV5-6 and TRBJ2-6 for the parts outside the CDR3, the full variable domain is DAGVTQSPTHLIKTRGQQVTLRCSPKSGHDTVSWYQQALGQGPQFIFQYYEEEERQRGNFPDRFSGHQFPNYSSELNVNALLLGDSALYLCASSPQGPATGTGANVLTFGAGSRLTVL.

The chain has TRBV5-4 and TRBJ1-3; a possible D gene is TRBD1 (6 bases). The germline gives CDR1 SGHNT, CDR2 YYREEE (reference sequence). CDR3 size: 16 residues. V gave up 4 bases and J gave up 2 bases, with 16 bases separating them. The CDR3 sequence: CASSAGQSNTGNTIYF. In DNA form, the CDR3 reads TGTGCCAGCAGCGCTGGACAGAGTAATACTGGAAACACCATATATTTT.

The gene calls are TRBV7-2 and TRBJ1-1; D is ambiguous. In germline, CDR1 is SGHTA, CDR2 FQGNSA. The CDR3 runs to 14 residues. Trimming took 3 bases from V and 1 from J, leaving 9 bases between them. The CDR3 nucleotides are TGTGCCAGCAGCTTTTCCATCACGAACACTGAAGCTTTCTTT. Its protein is CASSFSITNTEAFF.

This clone was seen only once. V is TRBV10-3 and J is TRBJ2-6; D ambiguous. Germline V gene lookup returns CDR1 ENHRY and CDR2 SYGVKD. The CDR3 has 14 amino acids. With 6 bases removed from V and 2 bases from J, the gap between germline ends came to 8 bases. The CDR3 sequence is CAIRRDTGANVLTF. Written as DNA, the CDR3 is TGTGCCATCAGGCGCGACACTGGGGCCAACGTCCTGACTTTC.

The rearrangement joins TRBV28 to TRBJ1-4; 7 bases align to TRBD1. Losses at the gene ends were 4 bases for V and 8 bases for J; bases not matched to a gene: 7. There are 14 residues in the CDR3. Per germline, CDR1 MDHEN and CDR2 SYDVKM. For the CDR3, the DNA is TGTGCCAGCAGTTCAGACAGGGCGAGGGAAAAACTGTTTTTT. Amino acid sequence: CASSSDRAREKLFF.

The chain recombines TRBV28 with TRBJ1-1, with no clear D. This CDR3 has 12 amino acids. The germline V and J ends were trimmed by 6 bases and 6 bases, with 11 bases remaining between them. The germline CDR1 and CDR2 sequences are MDHEN and SYDVKM. The CDR3 reads CASRLVDAEAFF. In DNA, the CDR3 is TGTGCCAGCAGACTCGTGGATGCTGAAGCTTTCTTT.

The chain links TRBV28 to TRBJ2-7, with 7 positions matching TRBD1. The CDR3 spans 14 residues. Germline trimming cut 5 bases from V and 3 bases from J; bases unmatched to any gene: 7. CDR1 and CDR2 from the germline V gene are MDHEN and SYDVKM. DNA for the CDR3: TGTGCCAGCAGTCAGGGACAGATCTTCTACGAGCAGTACTTC. It translates to CASSQGQIFYEQYF.

This chain uses TRBV5-5 with TRBJ2-5, with 13 bases identical to TRBD2. V gave up 1 base and J gave up 6 bases; unmatched junction bases: 9. Looked up from germline, CDR1 is SGHKS and CDR2 is YYEKEE (reference sequence). CDR3 length equals 17 residues. The CDR3 region is CASSLTLGTSGKKTQYF. The DNA for the CDR3 is TGTGCCAGCAGCTTGACCCTTGGGACTAGCGGGAAGAAGACCCAGTACTTC.

The V and J genes are TRBV5-1 and TRBJ1-2, with D maybe TRBD1 (6 bases). V was trimmed by 4 bases and J by 6 bases, leaving 16 bases between them. This CDR3 region has 14 residues. Germline CDR1 and CDR2: SGHRS and YFSETQ. The CDR3 DNA follows: TGCGCCAGCAGCGCGGACAGCTCTGCTAATGGCTACACCTTC. Protein product: CASSADSSANGYTF. The full variable domain, its missing parts supplied by reference TRBV5-1 and TRBJ1-2, is KAGVTQTPRYLIKTRGQQVTLSCSPISGHRSVSWYQQTPGQGLQFLFEYFSETQRNKGNFPGRFSGRQFSNSRSEMNVSTLELGDSALYLCASSADSSANGYTFGSGTRLTVV.

The J gene is TRBJ1-5, the V gene TRBV28; D unresolved. The CDR3 sequence is 12 residues long. Per germline, CDR1 MDHEN and CDR2 SYDVKM. The V end was cut by 6 bases, the J end by 9 bases, with 12 bases between. CDR3 DNA sequence: TGTGCCAGCAGATTTAAGCTTGGGCCCCAGCATTTT. Protein: CASRFKLGPQHF.

This sequence joins TRBV4-2 and TRBJ2-3, with a weak D call TRBD2 (5 bases). The CDR3 is 15 residues long. Trimming left V 4 bases short and J 7 bases short, with 18 bases between. CDR1 is LGHNA and CDR2 is YNFKEQ in the germline V gene. CDR3 sequence: CASSPRGTPGNTQYF. The CDR3 DNA sequence: TGTGCCAGCAGCCCTAGAGGTACCCCCGGGAATACGCAGTATTTT.

The rearrangement links TRBV19 to TRBJ2-1; 11 nucleotides match TRBD1. V shed 6 bases and J 7 bases; nucleotides not matched to a gene: 5. The CDR3 consists of 14 residues. Looked up from germline, CDR1 is LNHDA and CDR2 is SQIVND (reference sequence). In DNA, the CDR3 is TGTGCCAGTAGGCGGGGGGACAGGGGGAATGAGCAGTTCTTC. Amino acids: CASRRGDRGNEQFF.

The chain combines TRBV15 with TRBJ2-2; perhaps TRBD1 as D (6 bases). The CDR3 is made up of 14 amino acids. The germline V gene encodes CDR1 LNHNV and CDR2 YYDKDF (reference sequence). V dropped 1 base and J dropped 7 bases, with 10 bases sitting between them. CDR3 protein: CATSRVAGVGELFF. The CDR3 nucleotides are TGTGCCACCAGCAGAGTCGCAGGGGTCGGGGAGCTGTTTTTT.

The V and J genes are TRBV18 and TRBJ1-2; TRBD1 matches 7 bases. CDR1 is KGHSH and CDR2 is LQKENI in the germline V gene. The CDR3 contains 14 residues. CDR3 in amino acids: CVSSLDRAYYGYTF. In DNA form, the CDR3 reads TGTGTTAGCTCACTCGACAGGGCGTACTATGGCTACACCTTC.

V gene TRBV27 combines with J gene TRBJ2-7, with D possibly being TRBD1 (6 bases). Trimming shortened V by 4 bases and J by 5 bases, and 12 bases separated the two germline ends. CDR1 is MNHEY and CDR2 is SMNVEV in the germline V gene (reference sequence). The CDR3 is 13 amino acids. CDR3 region: CASSSGQSHEQYF. In DNA form, the CDR3 reads TGTGCCAGCAGTTCAGGACAGTCCCACGAGCAGTACTTC.

The rearrangement uses TRBV28 and TRBJ1-4; a weak D match, TRBD1 (5 bases). Germline V lookup: CDR1 MDHEN, CDR2 SYDVKM. With 4 bases removed from V and 7 bases from J, the gap between germline ends came to 16 bases. This CDR3 contains 15 residues. The CDR3 loop reads CASSSEEGRREKLFF. DNA of the CDR3: TGTGCCAGCAGTTCTGAGGAGGGGCGGCGTGAAAAACTGTTTTTT.

This rearrangement joins TRBV5-4 to TRBJ2-3, with a weak D call TRBD2 (5 bases). The V and J ends lost 0 bases and 4 bases respectively, with 9 bases between them. Germline V lookup: CDR1 SGHNT, CDR2 YYREEE (reference sequence). This CDR3 contains 14 residues. CDR3: CASSLARRADTQYF. CDR3 DNA: TGTGCCAGCAGCTTGGCTCGGCGGGCAGATACGCAGTATTTT.

The chain couples TRBV5-4 to TRBJ2-3; 10 bases agree with TRBD2. The CDR3 is 16 residues long. V lost 0 bases to trimming and J lost 6 bases; unmatched junction nucleotides: 7. From germline, CDR1 is SGHNT and CDR2 YYREEE (reference sequence). CDR3 nucleotides: TGTGCCAGCAGCTTGGCACTAGCGGGATGGGCGGATACGCAGTATTTT. This sequence encodes CASSLALAGWADTQYF.

The chain links TRBV19 to TRBJ2-1, with D perhaps given as TRBD1 or TRBD2 (6 bases each). V lost 7 bases and J lost 7, with 17 bases in between. The CDR3 contains 14 residues. Germline-derived CDR1 and CDR2 are LNHDA and SQIVND (reference sequence). The CDR3 DNA follows: TGTGCCAGTAAAAGGGGGGTTGGTCGGAATGAGCAGTTCTTC. Protein product: CASKRGVGRNEQFF.

The gene calls are TRBV6-5 and TRBJ2-7, with no clear D. The CDR3 length is 13 residues. Germline V gives CDR1 MNHEY, CDR2 SVGAGI. V dropped 2 bases and J dropped 6 bases, with 11 bases sitting between them. CDR3 in amino acids: CASSYGRAGEQYF. CDR3 DNA: TGTGCCAGCAGTTACGGTAGGGCTGGCGAGCAGTACTTC.